A single sample is the source of the 17 T cell receptor beta chains below, sequenced in a study of control samples from healthy donors and cancer patients. The assay was immunoSEQ multiplex PCR, and TCRdb's table has in-frame clones only and misses some. The repertoire holds about 120,000 clones, with over 85% as singletons. Sequencing was carried out using blood. These receptors all come from a man aged 25-45 years in good health.

The V and J genes are TRBV28 and TRBJ1-2, with 8 bases aligning to TRBD1. The V gene end was trimmed by 8 bases and the J gene end by 2 bases; junction bases not matched to a gene: 13. Looked up from germline, CDR1 is MDHEN and CDR2 is SYDVKM. The length of the CDR3 is 16 residues. CDR3 bases: TGTGCCAGCCGTCCCTCTAGTGGACAGGGAAACTATGGCTACACCTTC. Amino acids: CASRPSSGQGNYGYTF.

This rearrangement joins TRBV28 to TRBJ1-2; maybe TRBD1 (5 bases). The CDR3 consists of 11 residues. V lost 10 bases to trimming and J lost 8 bases, with 14 bases between them. Germline V gene lookup returns CDR1 MDHEN and CDR2 SYDVKM. The CDR3 spells CATEWGLGYTF. In DNA, the CDR3 is TGTGCCACCGAGTGGGGCCTGGGCTACACCTTC.

The chain has TRBV19 and TRBJ2-2; TRBD2 might be the D (5 bases). Trimming removed 1 base at V and 1 base at J, with 10 bases between. This CDR3 has 16 residues. Germline V gene data show CDR1 as LNHDA and CDR2 as SQIVND (reference sequence). CDR3 loop: CASSIAEGLNTGELFF. For the CDR3, the DNA is TGTGCCAGTAGTATAGCCGAGGGATTGAACACCGGGGAGCTGTTTTTT.

This clone showed up just once. The rearrangement uses TRBV5-4 and TRBJ2-7; D gene uncertain. The CDR3 runs 13 residues. Germline CDR1 and CDR2: SGHNT and YYREEE (reference sequence). V was clipped by 5 bases and J by 0 bases, with 9 bases between them. The CDR3 DNA follows: TGTGCCAGCAGTTCGGCCAACTCCTACGAGCAGTACTTC. Its protein is CASSSANSYEQYF.

The chain carries TRBV29-1 and TRBJ1-2; D perhaps matches TRBD1 (6 bases). V shed 6 bases and J shed 8 bases, with 16 bases lying between them. Germline values: CDR1 SQVTM, CDR2 ANQGSEA. The CDR3 runs to 12 residues. CDR3: CSVVRRGGGYTF. The CDR3 DNA reads TGCAGCGTCGTCCGGAGGGGGGGCGGCTACACCTTC.

The V call is TRBV21-1, the J call TRBJ1-2; no check of the table's D call, TRBD1, against the DNA was made. TRBV21-1 is a listed pseudogene. The CDR3 has 18 residues. CDR3 sequence (DNA): TGTGCCAGCAGCAAAGTCTCATACGGCAGGGCCCTAAACTATGGCTACACCTTC. Translation: CASSKVSYGRALNYGYTF.

The rearrangement joins TRBV3-1 (or the pseudogene TRBV3-2) to TRBJ1-3; 12 bases agree with TRBD1. This CDR3 has 19 residues. Trimming took 2 bases from V and 3 from J; bases not matched to a gene: 11. In germline, CDR1 is LGHDT, CDR2 YNNKEL (reference sequence). The CDR3 reads CASSQLRDRGRARGNTIYF. For the CDR3, the DNA is TGTGCCAGCAGCCAACTCCGGGACAGGGGGCGAGCGCGTGGAAACACCATATATTTT.

The rearrangement uses TRBV9 and TRBJ1-6; D is possibly TRBD1 (5 bases). Germline CDR1 and CDR2: SGDLS and YYNGEE. Trimming removed 0 bases from V and 7 bases from J, with 11 bases in between. This CDR3 has 15 amino acids. CDR3 amino acids: CASSVGSGANSPLHF. The CDR3 region has the DNA TGTGCCAGCAGCGTAGGGTCCGGGGCGAATTCACCCCTCCACTTT.

This clone occurred once. This chain uses TRBV3-1 (or the pseudogene TRBV3-2) with TRBJ2-1, with 8 nucleotides matching TRBD2. Germline V gene lookup returns CDR1 LGHDT and CDR2 YNNKEL (reference sequence). Unmatched junction bases numbered 13, after V lost 4 bases and J lost 5 bases. This CDR3 has 17 residues. The CDR3 region is CASSPRGAGGRNNEQFF. CDR3 nucleotide sequence: TGTGCCAGCAGCCCGCGGGGGGCGGGGGGTCGAAACAATGAGCAGTTCTTC.

The chain uses TRBV6-1 and TRBJ1-5, with D perhaps matching TRBD1 (6 bases). The CDR3 is 19 amino acids. Germline CDR1 reads MNHNS; CDR2 reads SASEGT. The ends were cut back, 3 bases at V and 0 bases at J, with 21 bases in the middle. The CDR3, as DNA: TGTGCCAGCAGTGACCTCCCGATGACAGGACGGAATAGCAATCAGCCCCAGCATTTT. Its protein is CASSDLPMTGRNSNQPQHF.

This sequence joins TRBV6-5 and TRBJ2-7; the match to TRBD2 covers 8 bases. This CDR3 has 14 residues. CDR1 is MNHEY, CDR2 SVGAGI, per germline. J lost 2 bases, V lost 7 bases, and 7 bases had no gene match. In DNA, the CDR3 is TGTGCCAGCAAACCGGGGGGGTTAACCTACGAGCAGTACTTC. Protein: CASKPGGLTYEQYF.

V and J are TRBV11-2 and TRBJ2-7; 8 positions match TRBD1. The junction had 10 bases not matched to a gene; V was cut back by 3 bases and J by 0 bases. The germline gives CDR1 SGHAT, CDR2 FQNNGV. The CDR3 sequence is 17 residues long. As DNA, the CDR3 is TGTGCCAGCAGCTTGAGAGGGACAGGCCCTACCTCCTACGAGCAGTACGTC. Translated: CASSLRGTGPTSYEQYV.

The V call is TRBV5-5, the J call TRBJ2-7; no clear D gene. Germline values: CDR1 SGHKS, CDR2 YYEKEE (reference sequence). The V and J ends lost 4 bases and 6 bases respectively, with 11 bases between them. This CDR3 is built from 12 residues. The CDR3 DNA is TGTGCCAGCAGCCCTATAGGGCTCGAGCAGTACTTC. It codes for CASSPIGLEQYF.

V is TRBV6-1 and J is TRBJ1-1; D remains unclear. The CDR3 is 13 residues long. Trimming cost V 1 base and J 5 bases, with 8 bases left between them. The germline V gene encodes CDR1 MNHNS and CDR2 SASEGT. Written as DNA, the CDR3 is TGTGCCAGCAGTGAAGGGGGAGGGACTGAAGCTTTCTTT. Translation gives CASSEGGGTEAFF.

This chain connects TRBV9 to TRBJ1-3, with D tentatively TRBD1 (5 bases). The CDR3 spans 15 residues. Germline V gives CDR1 SGDLS, CDR2 YYNGEE. V shed 4 bases and J shed 3 bases, with 14 bases lying between them. CDR3 sequence (DNA): TGTGCCAGCAGCTCCGGGGCTTACTATGGAAACACCATATATTTT. It is translated as CASSSGAYYGNTIYF. Combining the CDR3 with reference TRBV9 and TRBJ1-3 gives the whole variable domain DSGVTQTPKHLITATGQRVTLRCSPRSGDLSVYWYQQSLDQGLQFLIQYYNGEERAKGNILERFSAQQFPDLHSELNLSSLELGDSALYFCASSSGAYYGNTIYFGEGSWLTVV.

The J gene is TRBJ1-6, the V gene TRBV30; tentatively, D is TRBD1 (5 bases). The germline V gene encodes CDR1 GTSNPN and CDR2 SVGIG (reference sequence). The CDR3 length is 18 residues. The V end lost 4 bases, the J end lost 0 bases, and 19 bases lay between the germline ends. In nucleotides, the CDR3 is TGTGCCTGGAATCTTCGAACAGGCCTAAGCTCCTATAATTCACCCCTCCACTTT. It yields the protein CAWNLRTGLSSYNSPLHF.

The chain is built from TRBV11-2 and TRBJ2-1; D gene ambiguous. The CDR3 length is 19 residues. Trimming removed 5 bases at V and 4 bases at J, with 27 bases between. The germline V gene has CDR1 SGHAT and CDR2 FQNNGV. CDR3 sequence reads: CASSHRTGRAHPLYNEQFF. CDR3 bases: TGTGCCAGCAGCCACCGGACCGGGCGTGCCCACCCGCTATACAATGAGCAGTTCTTC.